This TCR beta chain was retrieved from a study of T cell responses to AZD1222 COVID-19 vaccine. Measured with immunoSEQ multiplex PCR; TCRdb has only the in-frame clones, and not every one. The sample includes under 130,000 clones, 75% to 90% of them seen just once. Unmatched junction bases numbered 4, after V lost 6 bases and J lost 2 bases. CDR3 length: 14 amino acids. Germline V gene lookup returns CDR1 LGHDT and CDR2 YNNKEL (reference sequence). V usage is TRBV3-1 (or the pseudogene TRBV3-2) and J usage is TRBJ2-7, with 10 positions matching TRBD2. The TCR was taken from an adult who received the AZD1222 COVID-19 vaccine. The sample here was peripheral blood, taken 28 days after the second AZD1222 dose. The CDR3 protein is CASRPGTSAYEQYF. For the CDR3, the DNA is TGTGCCAGCAGACCTGGGACTAGCGCCTACGAGCAGTACTTC.